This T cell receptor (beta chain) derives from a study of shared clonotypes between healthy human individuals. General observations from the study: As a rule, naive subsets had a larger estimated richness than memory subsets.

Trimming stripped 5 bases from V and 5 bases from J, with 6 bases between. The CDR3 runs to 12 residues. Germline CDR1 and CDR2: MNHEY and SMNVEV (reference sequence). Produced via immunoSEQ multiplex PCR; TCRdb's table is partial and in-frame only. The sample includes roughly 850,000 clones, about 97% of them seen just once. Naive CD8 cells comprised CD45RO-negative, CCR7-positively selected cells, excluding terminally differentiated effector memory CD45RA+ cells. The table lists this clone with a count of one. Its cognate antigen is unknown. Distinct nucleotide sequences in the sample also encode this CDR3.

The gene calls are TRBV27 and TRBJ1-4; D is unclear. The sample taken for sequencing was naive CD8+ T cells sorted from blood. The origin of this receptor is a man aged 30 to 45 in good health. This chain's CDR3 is CASSRPNEKLFF. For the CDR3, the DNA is TGTGCCAGCAGTCGCCCGAATGAAAAACTGTTTTTT.